A selection of T cell receptor beta chains follows, all from one sample in a study of CD8 T cells in Susac syndrome. In TCRdb, the immunoSEQ multiplex PCR reads were re-called with MiXCR into one record per CDR3 protein. This table has approximately 130,000 distinct CDR3 sequences, more than 75% appearing once. Sequencing was carried out using CD8+ T cells from PBMCs. The receptors were gathered from a human donor with multiple sclerosis. Both conserved end residues are part of each CDR3. The D gene is left open where the match is weak.

d_call j_call v_call cdr3_aa
. TRBJ2-1 TRBV25-1 CASEGSSSYNEQFF
TRBD2 TRBJ2-1 TRBV6-5 CASSYTSGVHEQFF
. TRBJ1-1 TRBV2 CASSEVGATTGKWTNTEAFF
. TRBJ2-7 TRBV4-1 CASSQEVDYEQYF
. TRBJ1-2 TRBV27 CASSLSGGIYGYTF
. TRBJ2-1 TRBV14 CASSQGSSDEQFF
. TRBJ1-1 TRBV4-1 CASSQVWAAGTTNTEAFF
. TRBJ2-1 TRBV12-3/TRBV12-4 CASRGLNNEQFF
. TRBJ2-7 TRBV29-1 CSVTDYYEQYF
. TRBJ2-7 TRBV30 CAWSVTSSEQYF
. TRBJ2-7 TRBV5-6 CASSLGSAYEQYF
. TRBJ1-2 TRBV5-1 CASSFNGVGYTF
TRBD1 TRBJ1-6 TRBV30 CAWSAGQGAGSPLHF
TRBD1 TRBJ2-7 TRBV23-1 CASTPQHRGYEQYF
TRBD2 TRBJ2-1 TRBV9 CASSGTSGLEQFF
. TRBJ2-4 TRBV6-2/TRBV6-3 CASRAGKNIQYF